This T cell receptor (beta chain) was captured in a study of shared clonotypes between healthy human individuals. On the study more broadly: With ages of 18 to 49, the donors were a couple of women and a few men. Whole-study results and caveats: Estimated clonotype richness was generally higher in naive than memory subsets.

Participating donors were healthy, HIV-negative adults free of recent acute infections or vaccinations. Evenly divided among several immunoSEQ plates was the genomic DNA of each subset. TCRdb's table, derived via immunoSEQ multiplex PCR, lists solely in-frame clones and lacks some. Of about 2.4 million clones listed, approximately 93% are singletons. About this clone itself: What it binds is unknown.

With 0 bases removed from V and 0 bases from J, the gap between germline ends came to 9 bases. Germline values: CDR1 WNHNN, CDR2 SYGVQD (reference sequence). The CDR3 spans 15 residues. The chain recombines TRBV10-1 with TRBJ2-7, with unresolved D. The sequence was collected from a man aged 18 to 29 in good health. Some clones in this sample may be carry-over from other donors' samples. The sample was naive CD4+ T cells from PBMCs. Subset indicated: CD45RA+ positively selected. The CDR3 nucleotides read TGCGCCAGCAGTGAGTCTCCGACCGACTCCTACGAGCAGTACTTC. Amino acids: CASSESPTDSYEQYF.